Each of the 20 T cell receptor beta chains below was sequenced from the same sample in a study of cytomegalovirus exposure and HLA in healthy donors. The PCR was carried out with 60 Vbeta primers and 13 Jbeta primers. TCRdb's table, derived via immunoSEQ multiplex PCR, lists solely in-frame clones and lacks some. The sample includes around 110,000 clones, 79% of them seen just once. Source material: PBMCs. The source is a woman aged 18-30 years in good health and CMV-seropositive.

This clone has just one count. Relative to the germline gene, one junction end is altered; a read error may explain this. The J gene is TRBJ2-2, the V gene TRBV7-3; D is perhaps TRBD2 (7 bases). This CDR3 spans 16 amino acids. CDR1 SGHTA and CDR2 FQGTGA come from the germline V gene. The CDR3 loop reads CATSPTGRANTGELFF. DNA of the CDR3: TGTGCCACCAGCCCCACAGGGAGGGCGAACACCGGGGAGCTGTTTTTT.

The V gene is TRBV11-3, the J gene TRBJ1-4; 9 nucleotides agree with TRBD1. Germline V gene sequence: CDR1 SGHNT, CDR2 YENEEA. The CDR3 totals 15 residues. V lost 5 bases, J lost 6 bases, and 7 bases stayed unmatched. This CDR3 is CASSGRDRVDEKLFF. DNA of the CDR3: TGTGCCAGCAGCGGTAGGGACAGGGTGGATGAAAAACTGTTTTTT. The entire variable domain, with the rest obtained from reference TRBV11-3 and TRBJ1-4, is as follows: EAGVVQSPRYKIIEKKQPVAFWCNPISGHNTLYWYLQNLGQGPELLIRYENEEAVDDSQLPKDRFSAERLKGVDSTLKIQPAELGDSAVYLCASSGRDRVDEKLFFGSGTQLSVL.

The rearrangement uses TRBV5-1 and TRBJ2-7; TRBD2 aligns across 8 bases. The J segment lost 3 bases and the V segment lost 4 bases, leaving 12 bases of the junction unmatched. CDR1 and CDR2 from the germline V gene are SGHRS and YFSETQ. This CDR3 region has 16 residues. The DNA of the CDR3 is TGCGCCAGCAGCCCGGGGGGGGGCAGGTATGGCTACGAGCAGTACTTC. This translates into CASSPGGGRYGYEQYF. Full variable domain (rest looked up from reference TRBV5-1 and TRBJ2-7): KAGVTQTPRYLIKTRGQQVTLSCSPISGHRSVSWYQQTPGQGLQFLFEYFSETQRNKGNFPGRFSGRQFSNSRSEMNVSTLELGDSALYLCASSPGGGRYGYEQYFGPGTRLTVT.

The chain has TRBV30 and TRBJ2-3; D is unresolved. Germline V CDR1 and CDR2: GTSNPN, SVGIG (reference sequence). The CDR3 totals 14 residues. Trimming removed 1 base from V and 2 bases from J, with 10 bases in between. The CDR3 protein is CAWSAAVNTDTQYF. For the CDR3, the DNA is TGTGCCTGGAGTGCGGCGGTCAACACAGATACGCAGTATTTT.

The rearrangement links TRBV9 to TRBJ2-1, with D maybe TRBD2 (5 bases). The CDR3 covers 15 residues. Trimming pared 0 bases from V and 5 bases from J, leaving 12 bases between. Germline V gene data show CDR1 as SGDLS and CDR2 as YYNGEE. In nucleotides, the CDR3 is TGTGCCAGCAGCGTAGAGACCGGGAACCACAATGAGCAGTTCTTC. Translation gives CASSVETGNHNEQFF.

This rearrangement joins TRBV25-1 to TRBJ2-1, with unresolved D. This CDR3 is 12 amino acids long. Trimming removed 6 bases from V and 7 bases from J, with 10 bases in between. The V gene's germline CDR1 is MGHDK and CDR2 SYGVNS. The DNA of the CDR3 is TGTGCCAGCAGAATGGGCCGGAATGAGCAGTTCTTC. This gives the protein CASRMGRNEQFF.

This chain links TRBV15 with TRBJ1-1; D is uncertain. The CDR3 runs to 14 residues. The V gene's germline CDR1 is LNHNV and CDR2 YYDKDF (reference sequence). Trimming left V 3 bases short and J 11 bases short, with 19 bases between. In DNA, the CDR3 is TGTGCCACCAGCAGCCCAAAGGCAGGTATCTACGCTTTCTTT. Translated: CATSSPKAGIYAFF.

The CDR3 sequence: CASSPPGGSSYNSPLHF. For the CDR3, the DNA is TGTGCCAGCAGTCCCCCCGGGGGTAGCTCCTATAATTCACCCCTCCACTTT. The gene calls are TRBV27 and TRBJ1-6; the D gene is possibly TRBD1 (5 bases). The CDR3 consists of 17 residues. The V end was cut by 5 bases, the J end by 0 bases, with 14 bases between. Looked up from germline, CDR1 is MNHEY and CDR2 is SMNVEV (reference sequence).

This sequence joins TRBV5-1 and TRBJ2-7; a possible D gene is TRBD1 (6 bases). Per the germline V gene, CDR1 is SGHRS and CDR2 is YFSETQ. V was pared by 4 bases and J by 0 bases, with 14 bases between. This CDR3 has 15 residues. CDR3 nucleotide sequence: TGCGCCAGCAGCCATCGGACAGCGAGCTCCTACGAGCAGTACTTC. It translates to CASSHRTASSYEQYF.

This clone was counted between two and nine times. The genes are TRBV6-1 and TRBJ2-3, with 10 bases matching TRBD2. The germline V gene encodes CDR1 MNHNS and CDR2 SASEGT. The J segment lost 2 bases and the V segment lost 6 bases, leaving 5 bases of the junction unmatched. CDR3 size: 15 residues. CDR3 DNA sequence: TGTGCCAGCAGGCCGGGACTAGCGACCACAGATACGCAGTATTTT. Its translation: CASRPGLATTDTQYF.

This rearrangement joins TRBV9 to TRBJ2-7, with 9 bases aligning to TRBD2. With 3 bases clipped from V and 5 bases from J, the junction kept 9 bases outside the gene matches. CDR1 is SGDLS and CDR2 is YYNGEE in the germline V gene. The CDR3 consists of 15 residues. In DNA, the CDR3 is TGTGCCAGCAGCGGCCTAGCGGGAAACGGCCACGAGCAGTACTTC. Its protein is CASSGLAGNGHEQYF.

This clone turned up a few times. The J gene is TRBJ1-1, the V gene TRBV9, with D perhaps TRBD1 (6 bases). The CDR3 has 15 residues. Germline V gene sequence: CDR1 SGDLS, CDR2 YYNGEE. Trimming took 4 bases from V and 0 from J, leaving 13 bases between them. The CDR3 protein is CASSRDIQMNTEAFF. For the CDR3, the DNA is TGTGCCAGCAGCCGGGACATACAGATGAACACTGAAGCTTTCTTT.

This clone was recorded only once. The J gene is TRBJ2-1, the V gene TRBV28; 13 positions match TRBD2. V gave up 6 bases and J gave up 5 bases; unmatched junction bases: 7. The CDR3 covers 16 residues. CDR1 is MDHEN, CDR2 SYDVKM, per germline. This CDR3 reads CASRGAGTSGNNEQFF. DNA for the CDR3: TGTGCCAGCAGGGGAGCCGGGACTAGCGGGAACAATGAGCAGTTCTTC.

The chain uses TRBV2 and TRBJ2-7; 7 bases match TRBD1. This CDR3 has 14 residues. V lost 5 bases, J lost 4 bases, and 8 bases stayed unmatched. Germline assignment: CDR1 SNHLY and CDR2 FYNNEI. CDR3 region: CASSLQGIPYEQYF. CDR3 coding DNA: TGTGCCAGCAGTTTACAGGGGATTCCATACGAGCAGTACTTC.

V is TRBV7-8 and J is TRBJ2-5; 7 nucleotides line up with TRBD2. The tail of the sequence fits TRBJ2-7 better, so the J call may be wrong. This CDR3 is built from 15 residues. Germline assignment: CDR1 SGHVS and CDR2 FQNEAQ. CDR3 region: CASSLAALAGYEQYF. The DNA of the CDR3 is TGTGCCAGCAGCTTAGCGGCCTTAGCGGGTTACGAGCAGTACTTC.

The J gene is TRBJ2-1, the V gene TRBV28; D call uncertain. V lost 6 bases, J lost 3 bases, and 18 bases lay in between. From germline, CDR1 is MDHEN and CDR2 SYDVKM. The CDR3 consists of 16 residues. The CDR3 region is CASSLNLFSSYNEQFF. The CDR3 DNA sequence: TGTGCCAGCAGCCTAAACCTTTTCTCTAGCTACAATGAGCAGTTCTTC.

The genes are TRBV7-9 and TRBJ1-2; unclear D gene. Trimming removed 0 bases from V and 2 bases from J, with 7 bases in between. The germline gives CDR1 SEHNR, CDR2 FQNEAQ (reference sequence). The CDR3 contains 14 residues. In nucleotides, the CDR3 is TGTGCCAGCAGCTTAGCACAGCCGAACTATGGCTACACCTTC. This translates into CASSLAQPNYGYTF.

The chain uses TRBV27 and TRBJ2-5; the D gene is possibly TRBD2 (5 bases). Trimming removed 1 base from V and 7 bases from J, with 19 bases in between. Germline CDR1 reads MNHEY; CDR2 reads SMNVEV (reference sequence). The CDR3 is made up of 16 amino acids. CDR3 in amino acids: CASSLYARTGFTTQYF. The CDR3 DNA follows: TGTGCCAGCAGTTTATACGCTCGAACGGGGTTCACGACCCAGTACTTC.

This clone was seen only a few times. The rearrangement uses TRBV7-9 and TRBJ1-5, with D hard to call. This CDR3 is built from 12 residues. With 1 base removed from V and 9 bases from J, the gap between germline ends came to 7 bases. Per the germline V gene, CDR1 is SEHNR and CDR2 is FQNEAQ (reference sequence). The DNA of the CDR3 is TGTGCCAGCAGCTTAGGGCGGGTGCCCCAGCATTTT. As protein: CASSLGRVPQHF.

V is TRBV10-3 and J is TRBJ2-7; 7 bases are shared with TRBD1. V lost 0 bases and J lost 2; bases outside the gene matches: 4. The CDR3 runs 15 residues. Germline V gives CDR1 ENHRY, CDR2 SYGVKD. CDR3 protein: CAISESTGATYEQYF. The CDR3 DNA follows: TGTGCCATCAGTGAGTCAACAGGGGCCACCTACGAGCAGTACTTC.